This T cell receptor (beta chain) was documented in a study of cytomegalovirus exposure and HLA in healthy donors. PCR involved 60 Vbeta and 13 Jbeta primers. TCRdb's table, derived via immunoSEQ multiplex PCR, lists solely in-frame clones and lacks some. Found here are around 98,000 clones, roughly 76% of them singletons; the top ten hold around 1.3%. Trimming removed 8 bases from V and 4 bases from J; junction bases left unmatched: 9. Germline-derived CDR1 and CDR2 are KGHSY and FQNENV. The CDR3 extends over 15 amino acids. With respect to this clone: The antigen remains unidentified.

Whole-study results and caveats: A cluster of highly shared sequence variants was likely a sequencing artifact. Later analysis associated a missense DCLRE1C variant with TCR beta V- and J-gene trimming. It was reported that the classifier diagnosed cytomegalovirus status with high specificity and sensitivity in both the original and validation cohorts.

The sample comprised PBMCs. The sequence was obtained from a female donor in good health and CMV-seronegative. V usage is TRBV16 and J usage is TRBJ2-1, with 9 bases aligning to TRBD1. CDR3 amino acids: CASGLGQGSYNEQFF. The CDR3 coding sequence is TGTGCCAGCGGGCTCGGACAGGGGTCTTACAATGAGCAGTTCTTC.